The 20 T cell receptor beta chains reported below all come from one sample, sequenced in a study of PD-L1 blockade in urothelial cancer. The protocol was immunoSEQ multiplex PCR, while the TCRdb copy is restricted to in-frame clones and leaves out a portion. The sample includes roughly 41,000 clones, 65% to 85% seen only once; the top ten take roughly a sixth. The material was PBMCs, obtained around atezolizumab (anti-PD-L1) treatment. These receptors originate from a man in his 60s with urothelial cancer.

This chain joins TRBV7-2 and TRBJ1-4, with D hard to call. The V end was cut by 5 bases, the J end by 4 bases, with 11 bases between. Germline loops: CDR1 SGHTA, CDR2 FQGNSA. The CDR3 extends over 14 amino acids. CDR3 region: CASSPRHGNEKLFF. The DNA of the CDR3 is TGTGCCAGCAGCCCCCGACACGGTAATGAAAAACTGTTTTTT.

Note on this clone: The junction shows a germline mismatch at one end, possibly a read error. The sample carries other DNA sequences with the same CDR3. This rearrangement joins TRBV15 to TRBJ2-3, with D uncertain. Germline V gives CDR1 LNHNV, CDR2 YYDKDF (reference sequence). There are 15 residues in the CDR3. CDR3 amino acids: CATSRDPVSTDTQYF. In DNA, the CDR3 is TGTGCTACCAGCAGAGACCCGGTTAGCACAGATACGCAGTATTTT.

The chain uses TRBV5-4 and TRBJ1-1; D is perhaps TRBD1 (6 bases). Germline V gene data show CDR1 as SGHNT and CDR2 as YYREEE (reference sequence). With 0 bases removed from V and 1 base from J, the gap between germline ends came to 10 bases. CDR3 length: 15 amino acids. The CDR3 loop reads CASSLAGTKNTEAFF. In DNA, the CDR3 is TGTGCCAGCAGCTTGGCCGGGACAAAGAACACTGAAGCTTTCTTT.

The genes are TRBV11-2 and TRBJ1-2; unclear D gene. This CDR3 has 13 residues. The ends were cut back, 4 bases at V and 5 bases at J, with 11 bases in the middle. Germline lookup yields CDR1 SGHAT and CDR2 FQNNGV. The CDR3 region is CASSSVTVYGYTF. DNA of the CDR3: TGTGCCAGCAGCTCAGTCACCGTATATGGCTACACCTTC.

This clone occurred a few times. The rearrangement joins TRBV19 to TRBJ1-1; D is unclear. The CDR3 sequence is 15 residues long. V was cut by 7 bases and J by 5 bases, with 20 bases left in between. Per the germline V gene, CDR1 is LNHDA and CDR2 is SQIVND (reference sequence). CDR3 in amino acids: CASTIQASRVTEAFF. The CDR3 DNA is TGTGCCAGTACCATCCAAGCCTCTCGGGTTACTGAAGCTTTCTTT.

This sequence joins TRBV7-9 and TRBJ2-5; no clear D gene. V was clipped by 4 bases and J by 6 bases, with 12 bases between them. CDR3 length: 13 amino acids. CDR1 is SEHNR and CDR2 is FQNEAQ in the germline V gene (reference sequence). CDR3 nucleotide sequence: TGTGCCAGCAGCTCCATAGCCCTACAGACCCAGTACTTC. Its protein product is CASSSIALQTQYF.

CDR3 nucleotide sequence: TGTGCCAGCAGTCGTAGACGGGGAATGAACACTGAAGCTTTCTTT. Amino acids: CASSRRRGMNTEAFF. This chain links TRBV28 with TRBJ1-1; no reliable D call. The germline V gene encodes CDR1 MDHEN and CDR2 SYDVKM. The CDR3 covers 15 residues. The V end was cut by 5 bases, the J end by 0 bases, with 13 bases between.

The chain uses TRBV5-4 and TRBJ2-3, with 7 nucleotides matching TRBD1. The junction had 5 bases not matched to a gene; V was cut back by 0 bases and J by 1 base. This CDR3 region has 16 residues. Germline V CDR1 and CDR2: SGHNT, YYREEE (reference sequence). CDR3 amino acids: CASSLEGGVGTDTQYF. DNA of the CDR3: TGTGCCAGCAGCTTGGAAGGGGGCGTGGGCACAGATACGCAGTATTTT.

The V gene is TRBV27, the J gene TRBJ2-2; D ambiguous. The V gene's germline CDR1 is MNHEY and CDR2 SMNVEV (reference sequence). The CDR3 sequence is 15 residues long. Deletions cut 2 bases from V and 3 bases from J, with 10 bases between. CDR3 sequence reads: CASSLHMPDTGELFF. The CDR3 bases are TGTGCCAGCAGTTTACATATGCCAGACACCGGGGAGCTGTTTTTT.

This chain links TRBV27 with TRBJ1-2; maybe TRBD1 (5 bases). Germline CDR1 MNHEY, CDR2 SMNVEV (reference sequence). V gave up 3 bases and J gave up 2 bases, with 7 bases separating them. The length of the CDR3 is 13 residues. CDR3 DNA: TGTGCCAGCAGTTTGCAGGGAAACTATGGCTACACCTTC. It translates to CASSLQGNYGYTF.

This clone appeared a few times. The J gene is TRBJ1-5, the V gene TRBV28; D gene unclear. Germline V gives CDR1 MDHEN, CDR2 SYDVKM. The germline V and J ends were trimmed by 7 bases and 10 bases, with 14 bases remaining between them. The CDR3 runs 12 residues. The CDR3 here is CASTQASSPQHF. CDR3 DNA: TGTGCCAGCACGCAGGCCTCTTCCCCCCAGCATTTT.

This rearrangement joins TRBV15 to TRBJ2-2; perhaps TRBD2 as D (6 bases). Trimming took off 6 bases at V and 5 bases at J, with 19 bases between the two ends. Germline V gene data show CDR1 as LNHNV and CDR2 as YYDKDF (reference sequence). The CDR3 has 16 residues. The CDR3 DNA follows: TGTGCCACCAGGTTCGTGGGGGGTAGGAGTACCGGGGAGCTGTTTTTT. Protein: CATRFVGGRSTGELFF.

In its sample, this clone was seen once. V and J are TRBV7-9 and TRBJ2-3; 7 nucleotides line up with TRBD2. The CDR3 is made up of 15 amino acids. With 2 bases clipped from V and 3 bases from J, the junction kept 5 bases outside the gene matches. Germline V gene data show CDR1 as SEHNR and CDR2 as FQNEAQ (reference sequence). The CDR3: CASSLSGAATDTQYF. For the CDR3, the DNA is TGTGCCAGCAGCTTAAGCGGGGCGGCGACAGATACGCAGTATTTT.

Only a few counts were recorded for this clone. DNA for the CDR3: TGTGCCAGCAACGTTGGAGGCGGGGAGCTGTTTTTT. Protein: CASNVGGGELFF. The rearrangement links TRBV18 to TRBJ2-2; D is possibly TRBD2 (5 bases). V was cut by 8 bases and J by 7 bases, with 11 bases left in between. Germline CDR1 reads KGHSH; CDR2 reads LQKENI. The CDR3 covers 12 residues.

This chain uses TRBV28 with TRBJ2-3; 11 nucleotides agree with TRBD2. The ends lost 6 bases at V and 2 bases at J; junction bases unmatched: 4. CDR1 is MDHEN, CDR2 SYDVKM, per germline. CDR3 length equals 15 residues. The DNA of the CDR3 is TGTGCCAGCAGCTTAGCGGGGGGGGCCACAGATACGCAGTATTTT. Encoded protein: CASSLAGGATDTQYF.

The chain has TRBV21-1 and TRBJ1-6; the DNA was not compared with TRBD1, the D call given in the table. TRBV21-1 is an annotated pseudogene. The CDR3 spans 17 residues. CDR3: CASSKEGTGQGYSPLHF. CDR3 coding DNA: TGTGCCAGCAGCAAAGAAGGGACGGGACAGGGGTATTCACCCCTCCACTTT.

This clone has just one count. This chain uses TRBV6-5 with TRBJ1-3, with 7 nucleotides matching TRBD1. The CDR3 contains 14 residues. Germline assignment: CDR1 MNHEY and CDR2 SVGAGI. The ends lost 5 bases at V and 4 bases at J; junction bases unmatched: 5. The CDR3 loop reads CASSRDSWGNTIYF. CDR3 nucleotide sequence: TGTGCCAGCAGTAGGGACAGTTGGGGAAACACCATATATTTT.

This clone was seen once. The chain combines TRBV30 with TRBJ1-1, with TRBD1 matching over 9 bases. Germline V gene sequence: CDR1 GTSNPN, CDR2 SVGIG (reference sequence). The V segment lost 3 bases and the J segment 4 bases; nucleotides outside the gene matches: 6. The CDR3 length is 14 residues. In DNA, the CDR3 is TGTGCCTGGAGAGGACAGGGGAAGATCACTGAAGCTTTCTTT. This translates into CAWRGQGKITEAFF.

This chain connects TRBV7-9 to TRBJ1-6; unclear D gene. V was pared by 2 bases and J by 6 bases, with 14 bases between. Germline CDR1 reads SEHNR; CDR2 reads FQNEAQ (reference sequence). The CDR3 is made up of 16 amino acids. CDR3 sequence (DNA): TGTGCCAGCAGCTTATCGGCCGGCGGCCGTAATTCACCCCTCCACTTT. This codes for CASSLSAGGRNSPLHF.

This clone was observed a single time. The V and J genes are TRBV6-6 and TRBJ2-7; the match to TRBD1 covers 8 bases. This CDR3 comprises 14 residues. Germline V lookup: CDR1 MNHNY, CDR2 SVGAGI (reference sequence). The junction had 8 bases not matched to a gene; V was cut back by 6 bases and J by 4 bases. CDR3 sequence (DNA): TGTGCCAGCAGCCCGGGACAGGCGACTTACGAGCAGTACTTC. This translates into CASSPGQATYEQYF.